Listed here are 22 T cell receptor beta chains from one sample, sequenced in a study of CXCR3-negative and CXCR3-positive naive CD8 T cells. Carrying UMI labels, the TRB cDNA libraries were prepared through 5' RACE. TCRdb re-called the 5' RACE reads; one entry per CDR3 protein, DNA not given. This listing includes approximately 120,000 distinct CDR3 sequences. Antigen specificity for these receptors is unknown. Findings of the study overall: A higher hydrophobicity marked the TRB CDR3s of CXCR3-positive naive cells versus CXCR3-negative naive cells.

The sample comprised naive CXCR3+ CD8+ T cells from blood. Subset indicated: CD45RO-CCR7+CD27+CD95- naive CD8+ T cells expressing CXCR3 (TNR3+). These receptors originate from a human donor in good health. Some clones in this sample may be carry-over from other donors' samples.

J is TRBJ2-7 and V is TRBV19. The CDR3 has 13 amino acids. Germline V gene lookup returns CDR1 LNHDA and CDR2 SQIVND (reference sequence). The CDR3: CASSAGATYEQYF.

The rearrangement joins TRBV5-1 to TRBJ1-1; absent DNA, TCRdb's TRBD1 call cannot be checked. Per the germline V gene, CDR1 is SGHRS and CDR2 is YFSETQ. This CDR3 spans 11 amino acids. The chain's CDR3 is CAPVRGTEAFF.

J is TRBJ2-2 and V is TRBV4-1; TCRdb returns TRBD2, unconfirmable since there is no DNA. CDR1 is MGHRA, CDR2 YSYEKL, per germline. This CDR3 is built from 18 residues. CDR3 protein: CASSQPLGTSANTGELFF.

The J gene is TRBJ2-5, the V gene TRBV28; TCRdb lists TRBD2, though no DNA is available to test this call. Germline values: CDR1 MDHEN, CDR2 SYDVKM. The CDR3 loop spans 16 amino acids. The CDR3 here is CASMAALAGGEETQYF.

This chain joins TRBV19 and TRBJ2-2; TCRdb's D gene call, TRBD2, goes unchecked for lack of DNA. Germline CDR1 LNHDA, CDR2 SQIVND (reference sequence). The CDR3 consists of 17 residues. CDR3 protein: CASRGWTGVFDTGELFF.

The CDR3 here is CASSRQGAIAGGELFF. This sequence joins TRBV28 and TRBJ2-2; the TCRdb D gene call, TRBD1, has no DNA to confirm it. Germline V gene sequence: CDR1 MDHEN, CDR2 SYDVKM. The CDR3 is made up of 16 amino acids.

The gene calls are TRBV5-1 and TRBJ2-3. CDR1 SGHRS and CDR2 YFSETQ come from the germline V gene. This CDR3 is built from 12 residues. This CDR3 reads CASSSSKDTQYF.

The chain has TRBV28 and TRBJ2-4; as DNA is missing, the TRBD2 call by TCRdb cannot be tested. CDR1 MDHEN and CDR2 SYDVKM come from the germline V gene. The CDR3 totals 18 residues. CDR3 in amino acids: CASSFRSSGGAIGNIKYF.

The chain couples TRBV14 to TRBJ1-1. The V gene's germline CDR1 is SGHDN and CDR2 FVKESK. The CDR3 is made up of 14 amino acids. This CDR3 reads CASSQFRGFDEAFF.

The V gene is TRBV28, the J gene TRBJ1-2; TCRdb lists TRBD1, though no DNA is available to test this call. Looked up from germline, CDR1 is MDHEN and CDR2 is SYDVKM. CDR3 size: 11 residues. The CDR3 sequence: CAGQQGNGYTF.

J is TRBJ2-3 and V is TRBV4-1; there is no DNA to check the TCRdb D call of TRBD2. This CDR3 has 15 amino acids. Per the germline V gene, CDR1 is MGHRA and CDR2 is YSYEKL. The CDR3 sequence is CASSQLRLVRNTQYF.

J is TRBJ2-7 and V is TRBV15; the D call of TRBD2 rests on TCRdb alone, since no DNA is present to check it. Germline CDR1 is LNHNV and CDR2 is YYDKDF (reference sequence). The CDR3 consists of 17 residues. The CDR3: CATSPRASGPRSDEQYF.

V usage is TRBV6-5 and J usage is TRBJ2-3; the D gene TCRdb calls, TRBD2, cannot be checked with no DNA. From germline, CDR1 is MNHEY and CDR2 SVGAGI. There are 13 residues in the CDR3. The CDR3 loop is CASSYVGADTQYF.

CDR3 protein: CASRLADMNTEAFF. This chain joins TRBV7-9 and TRBJ1-1. Germline CDR1 SEHNR, CDR2 FQNEAQ (reference sequence). The CDR3 contains 14 residues. Full variable domain (outside the CDR3, taken from reference TRBV7-9 and TRBJ1-1): DTGVSQNPRHKITKRGQNVTFRCDPISEHNRLYWYRQTLGQGPEFLTYFQNEAQLEKSRLLSDRFSAERPKGSFSTLEIQRTEQGDSAMYLCASRLADMNTEAFFGQGTRLTVV.

The chain recombines TRBV12-3 or TRBV12-4 with TRBJ2-1; TCRdb picks TRBD1, but there is no DNA to check that call. This CDR3 spans 15 amino acids. The CDR3 is CASSLRPDALSEQFF.

This rearrangement joins TRBV7-2 to TRBJ2-7; TCRdb's D call of TRBD1 is untestable without DNA. The CDR3 is 15 residues long. Germline V gives CDR1 SGHTA, CDR2 FQGNSA. CDR3 region: CASSLSGRGTYEQYF.

This rearrangement joins TRBV12-3 or TRBV12-4 to TRBJ2-1. This CDR3 has 13 amino acids. The CDR3 region is CASGQGGYNEQFF.

The chain has TRBV28 and TRBJ2-3. Germline loops: CDR1 MDHEN, CDR2 SYDVKM. CDR3 size: 16 residues. The CDR3 is CASSLSIHDRTDTQYF.

CDR3 protein: CASSQEWGQVYEQYF. The chain joins TRBV4-1 to TRBJ2-7; checking the TCRdb D call of TRBD1 is not possible without DNA. Looked up from germline, CDR1 is MGHRA and CDR2 is YSYEKL. The CDR3 consists of 15 residues.

This rearrangement joins TRBV28 to TRBJ1-5; with no DNA, the TCRdb D assignment of TRBD1 cannot be verified. Germline assignment: CDR1 MDHEN and CDR2 SYDVKM. The CDR3 contains 12 residues. CDR3 loop: CASDRGPQPQHF.

CDR3 residues: CASSQEDRGIDEQYF. J is TRBJ2-7 and V is TRBV4-1; TCRdb's D gene call, TRBD1, goes unchecked for lack of DNA. The CDR3 has 15 amino acids. The V gene's germline CDR1 is MGHRA and CDR2 YSYEKL.

The CDR3 loop is CASSHNAGNEQFF. This chain links TRBV7-9 with TRBJ2-1; with no DNA, the TCRdb D assignment of TRBD2 cannot be verified. The CDR3 extends over 13 amino acids. Germline assignment: CDR1 SEHNR and CDR2 FQNEAQ (reference sequence). The full variable domain, its missing parts supplied by reference TRBV7-9 and TRBJ2-1, is DTGVSQNPRHKITKRGQNVTFRCDPISEHNRLYWYRQTLGQGPEFLTYFQNEAQLEKSRLLSDRFSAERPKGSFSTLEIQRTEQGDSAMYLCASSHNAGNEQFFGPGTRLTVL.